The 6 T cell receptor beta chains in this list originate from one sample, sequenced in a study of Tregs in tolerant kidney transplant recipients. Method: immunoSEQ multiplex PCR; TCRdb's copy keeps in-frame clones and lacks some. The table records around 50,000 clones, roughly nine tenths of them present only once. Recipients received nonmyeloablative bone marrow transplants from related graft donors, with transient mixed chimerism. Sequencing was performed on CD8+ T cells from blood (PBMCs), taken 24 months after the transplant. The receptors come from a human patient who received a combined kidney and bone marrow transplant. T cells may partly derive from the graft donor.

The chain uses TRBV7-9 and TRBJ2-7; TRBD2 agrees at 8 bases. The length of the CDR3 is 14 residues. V lost 5 bases and J lost 3; bases outside the gene matches: 6. Germline CDR1 and CDR2: SEHNR and FQNEAQ (reference sequence). The CDR3 nucleotides read TGTGCCAGCAGCCCATTAGCGGGGATCTACGAGCAGTACTTC. Translated: CASSPLAGIYEQYF. Full variable domain (rest looked up from reference TRBV7-9 and TRBJ2-7): DTGVSQNPRHKITKRGQNVTFRCDPISEHNRLYWYRQTLGQGPEFLTYFQNEAQLEKSRLLSDRFSAERPKGSFSTLEIQRTEQGDSAMYLCASSPLAGIYEQYFGPGTRLTVT.

V and J are TRBV13 and TRBJ2-7, with TRBD2 matching 7 bases. V lost 5 bases to trimming and J lost 0 bases; unmatched junction nucleotides: 7. The CDR3 sequence is 15 residues long. Germline CDR1 PRHDT, CDR2 FYEKMQ (reference sequence). Written as DNA, the CDR3 is TGTGCCAGCAGCCCTAGCGGAGCCTCCTCCTACGAGCAGTACTTC. Its translation: CASSPSGASSYEQYF.

This sequence joins TRBV4-3 and TRBJ2-3, with a weak D call TRBD1 (6 bases). The CDR3 is 14 amino acids. The V gene's germline CDR1 is LGHNA and CDR2 YSLEER. V was shortened by 1 base and J by 6 bases, with 11 bases between the two germline ends. The CDR3 loop reads CASSQGRGTDTQYF. CDR3 bases: TGCGCCAGCAGCCAAGGCAGGGGTACGGATACGCAGTATTTT.

The chain combines TRBV29-1 with TRBJ1-1; tentative D call: TRBD1 (5 bases). Trimming left V 6 bases short and J 1 base short, with 9 bases between. The CDR3 is 12 residues long. Germline loops: CDR1 SQVTM, CDR2 ANQGSEA. This chain's CDR3 is CSVLDTNTEAFF. The CDR3 DNA follows: TGCAGCGTCCTGGACACGAACACTGAAGCTTTCTTT.

V and J are TRBV5-4 and TRBJ2-7; possibly TRBD1 for D (6 bases). This CDR3 has 13 amino acids. Per the germline V gene, CDR1 is SGHNT and CDR2 is YYREEE (reference sequence). The V end lost 2 bases, the J end lost 4 bases, and 10 bases lay between the germline ends. The CDR3 protein is CASSFTGMYEQYF. CDR3 nucleotides: TGTGCCAGCAGCTTTACAGGGATGTACGAGCAGTACTTC.

This clone was observed once. This chain joins TRBV28 and TRBJ2-2; D is uncertain. CDR3 size: 14 residues. Trimming took 4 bases from V and 2 from J, leaving 8 bases between them. Germline lookup yields CDR1 MDHEN and CDR2 SYDVKM. The CDR3: CASSSRYNTGELFF. In nucleotides, the CDR3 is TGTGCCAGCAGTTCCCGGTACAACACCGGGGAGCTGTTTTTT.